This TCR beta chain was recovered during a study of T cells after somatic rescue of genetic block. Produced via immunoSEQ multiplex PCR; TCRdb's table is partial and in-frame only. The sample includes 14,000 to 15,000 clones, about three quarters of them seen just once. CDR1 is MDHEN and CDR2 is SYDVKM in the germline V gene. The CDR3 runs to 13 residues. The V gene lost 3 bases and the J gene lost 6 bases, with 11 bases spanning the gap. Input material: peripheral blood mononuclear cells (PBMCs). The genes are TRBV28 and TRBJ1-2; D not resolved. This clonotype was obtained from a boy aged 5-17 years. The DNA of the CDR3 is TGTGCCAGCAGTTTGGGAAATAATCATGGCTACACCTTC. Translation: CASSLGNNHGYTF.